This T cell receptor (beta chain) derives from a study of cytotoxic CD8 clonotypes in ibrutinib-treated CLL. Study conclusions and caveats: Public clonotypes showed up rarely, and on treatment they shrank or held steady.

The germline V gene has CDR1 WSHSY and CDR2 SAAADI. The CDR3 length is 14 residues. V gave up 5 bases and J gave up 7 bases, with 14 bases separating them. Repertoires were generated with immunoSEQ multiplex PCR, while TCRdb's copy carries only in-frame clones and drops some. The data contain more than 75,000 clones, roughly three quarters of them seen just once; the ten biggest clones take up 20% to 25%. As to this clone: Its antigen is unknown.

The genes are TRBV10-2 and TRBJ2-2, with TRBD1 as a possible D gene (5 bases). The clonotype comes from a human donor with chronic lymphocytic leukemia. The source material was PBMCs, sampled after 24 months of ibrutinib treatment. As DNA, the CDR3 is TGCGCCAGCAGTTCACAGGAGTGGAGCGGGGAGCTGTTTTTT. Translated, it gives CASSSQEWSGELFF.